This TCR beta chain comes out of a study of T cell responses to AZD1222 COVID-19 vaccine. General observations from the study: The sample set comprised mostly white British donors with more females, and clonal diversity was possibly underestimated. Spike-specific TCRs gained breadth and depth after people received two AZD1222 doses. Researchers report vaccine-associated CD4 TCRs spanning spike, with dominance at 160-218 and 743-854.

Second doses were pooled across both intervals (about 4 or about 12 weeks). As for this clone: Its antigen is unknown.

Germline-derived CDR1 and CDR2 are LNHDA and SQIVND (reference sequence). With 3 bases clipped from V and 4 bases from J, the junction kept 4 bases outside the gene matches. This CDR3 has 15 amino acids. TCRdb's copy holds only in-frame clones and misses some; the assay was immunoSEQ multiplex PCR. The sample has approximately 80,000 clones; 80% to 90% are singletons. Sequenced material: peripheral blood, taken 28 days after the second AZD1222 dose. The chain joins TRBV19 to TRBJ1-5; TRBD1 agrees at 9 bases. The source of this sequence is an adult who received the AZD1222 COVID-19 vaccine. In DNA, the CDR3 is TGTGCCAGTAGTATCCAGACAGGGGGAAATCAGCCCCAGCATTTT. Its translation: CASSIQTGGNQPQHF.